This T cell receptor (beta chain) was retrieved from a study of blood T cell repertoires in COVID-19. CDR1 and CDR2 (germline): SGHNT, YYREEE (reference sequence). CDR3 length equals 14 residues. V lost 0 bases, J lost 4 bases, and 9 bases lay in between. Only in-frame clones appear in the TCRdb table, and some are missing; sequencing was by immunoSEQ multiplex PCR. This sample has around 250,000 clones, with around nine tenths found just once. The source material was peripheral blood. The sequence was collected from a woman aged 40 to 55 who had recovered from COVID-19. The genes are TRBV5-4 and TRBJ2-3; D not certain. The CDR3 DNA follows: TGTGCCAGCAGCTTGGGGCTAGAGGCAGATACGCAGTATTTT. This sequence encodes CASSLGLEADTQYF.